The text below deals with one T cell receptor (beta chain). The V gene lost 8 bases and the J gene lost 10 bases, with 15 bases spanning the gap. This CDR3 comprises 12 residues. Germline CDR1 LNHDA, CDR2 SQIVND (reference sequence). These data come from a study of T cell responses to AZD1222 COVID-19 vaccine. TCRdb's copy holds only in-frame clones and misses some; the assay was immunoSEQ multiplex PCR. The sample carries 100,000 or so clones, 85% to 95% recorded once. The sequenced sample was peripheral blood, obtained on day 0 of AZD1222 vaccination. This receptor was obtained from an adult in good health. V gene TRBV19 combines with J gene TRBJ2-1; D is possibly TRBD1 or TRBD2 (7 bases each). The CDR3 here is CASWGEGAEQFF. The DNA of the CDR3 is TGTGCCAGTTGGGGGGAGGGGGCCGAGCAGTTCTTC.